The 9 T cell receptor beta chains listed next were all sequenced from one sample in a study of cytomegalovirus exposure and HLA in healthy donors. With 60 Vbeta and 13 Jbeta primers, the PCR was carried out. Measured with immunoSEQ multiplex PCR; TCRdb has only the in-frame clones, and not every one. This table has some 190,000 clones, around 80% appearing once. Sequenced sample: PBMCs. These TCRs come from a woman in her twenties or thirties in good health and CMV-seronegative.

This chain uses TRBV2 with TRBJ1-6; D is uncertain. The CDR3 runs 12 residues. Germline assignment: CDR1 SNHLY and CDR2 FYNNEI. Trimming cost V 0 bases and J 12 bases, with 6 bases left between them. CDR3 residues: CASSEAPGPLHF. The CDR3 nucleotides are TGTGCCAGCAGTGAAGCCCCCGGACCCCTCCACTTT. Full variable domain (rest looked up from reference TRBV2 and TRBJ1-6): EPEVTQTPSHQVTQMGQEVILRCVPISNHLYFYWYRQILGQKVEFLVSFYNNEISEKSEIFDDQFSVERPDGSNFTLKIRSTKLEDSAMYFCASSEAPGPLHFGNGTRLTVT.

V gene TRBV2 combines with J gene TRBJ1-1; TRBD1 matches at 7 bases. Germline V lookup: CDR1 SNHLY, CDR2 FYNNEI. The CDR3 runs to 13 residues. CDR3 DNA sequence: TGTGCTTCTCGGCCCACCGGGACAGTATTAGCTTTCTTT. Amino acid sequence: CASRPTGTVLAFF.

V usage is TRBV5-1 and J usage is TRBJ1-6; 8 bases map to TRBD1. V shed 4 bases, J shed 5 bases, and the junction held 8 bases outside the gene matches. From germline, CDR1 is SGHRS and CDR2 YFSETQ. The CDR3 is 16 residues long. CDR3 sequence reads: CASSPSRQGNNSPLHF. The CDR3 nucleotides read TGCGCCAGCAGCCCGTCACGACAGGGGAATAATTCACCCCTCCACTTT.

The chain joins TRBV6-5 to TRBJ1-1; D might be TRBD1 (6 bases). Trimming stripped 2 bases from V and 12 bases from J, with 19 bases between. The CDR3 extends over 14 amino acids. CDR1 is MNHEY and CDR2 is SVGAGI in the germline V gene. CDR3 DNA: TGTGCCAGCAGTTACAGTCGGGTAGGGACAAAATCTTTCTTT. This gives the protein CASSYSRVGTKSFF.

The rearrangement uses TRBV27 and TRBJ2-1, with 10 bases lining up with TRBD2. CDR3 length: 15 residues. In germline, CDR1 is MNHEY, CDR2 SMNVEV (reference sequence). V dropped 9 bases and J dropped 9; count of bases not matched to a gene: 14. In DNA form, the CDR3 reads TGTGCCAGTGGGGTCTTGAGCGGGGGGGCCGGTGAGCAGTTCTTC. The encoded protein is CASGVLSGGAGEQFF.

V usage is TRBV19 and J usage is TRBJ2-3; 9 positions agree with TRBD2. This CDR3 comprises 15 residues. Germline V gene data show CDR1 as LNHDA and CDR2 as SQIVND (reference sequence). V lost 10 bases, J lost 0 bases, and 8 bases stayed unmatched. The DNA for the CDR3 is TGTGCCACTAGCGGGGTCACCCCTAGCACAGATACGCAGTATTTT. This encodes CATSGVTPSTDTQYF.

The chain joins TRBV6-1 to TRBJ1-2; D is perhaps TRBD1 (5 bases). Germline assignment: CDR1 MNHNS and CDR2 SASEGT. V lost 3 bases to trimming and J lost 3 bases, with 8 bases between them. The CDR3 length is 13 residues. CDR3 nucleotides: TGTGCCAGCAGTGACAGGGCCCACTATGGCTACACCTTC. Translated: CASSDRAHYGYTF.

This clone has just a few counts. V gene TRBV7-3 combines with J gene TRBJ1-6; unclear D gene. The V end was cut by 2 bases, the J end by 7 bases, with 6 bases between. There are 13 residues in the CDR3. Germline loops: CDR1 SGHTA, CDR2 FQGTGA. DNA of the CDR3: TGTGCCAGCAGCTTATCCGGGAATTCACCCCTCCACTTT. Translation: CASSLSGNSPLHF.

The V gene is TRBV6-5, the J gene TRBJ2-5; unclear D gene. CDR1 is MNHEY and CDR2 is SVGAGI in the germline V gene. The CDR3 extends over 11 amino acids. Trimming cost V 9 bases and J 0 bases, with 5 bases left between them. The CDR3: CASWHQETQYF. CDR3 bases: TGTGCCAGTTGGCACCAAGAGACCCAGTACTTC.